These 3 T cell receptor beta chains were sequenced from one sample in a study of T-cell reconstitution after alpha-beta-depleted transplantation in children. A TCRbeta library incorporating unique molecular identifiers was prepared. TCRdb re-called the PCR reads with MiXCR, one entry per CDR3 protein. The table has 300,000 to 350,000 distinct CDR3 sequences, approximately 23% seen once; the top ten hold approximately 11%. The sample was PBMCs, mostly from graft donor cells, taken 180 days after TCRalphabeta/CD19-depleted stem cell transplant. These receptors were obtained from a male patient aged 5 to 17 who had a stem cell transplant for acute lymphoblastic leukemia, so the T cells may come from the graft donor.

The sample holds many counts of this clonotype. This chain uses TRBV7-8 with TRBJ1-1; the D is unclear. This CDR3 contains 12 residues. V was shortened by 3 bases and J by 3 bases, with 5 bases between the two germline ends. Germline-derived CDR1 and CDR2 are SGHVS and FQNEAQ. The DNA for the CDR3 is TGTGCCAGCAGCTTGGGATACACTGAAGCTTTCTTT. Protein: CASSLGYTEAFF.

V usage is TRBV12-3 or TRBV12-4 and J usage is TRBJ2-7, with a tentative D call TRBD1 (5 bases). CDR3 length equals 13 residues. Trimming pared 5 bases from V and 2 bases from J, leaving 10 bases between. CDR3 nucleotides: TGTGCCAGCAGTCCGGACATGCCCTACGAGCAGTACTTC. It yields the protein CASSPDMPYEQYF.

The chain is built from TRBV7-2 and TRBJ1-2; 10 bases are a match to TRBD1. V lost 5 bases and J lost 6; bases outside the gene matches: 9. The CDR3 runs to 15 residues. The germline V gene has CDR1 SGHTA and CDR2 FQGNSA. DNA of the CDR3: TGTGCCAGCAGCCGGCCGGACAGGGGGGCAAATGGCTACACCTTC. Amino acid sequence: CASSRPDRGANGYTF.